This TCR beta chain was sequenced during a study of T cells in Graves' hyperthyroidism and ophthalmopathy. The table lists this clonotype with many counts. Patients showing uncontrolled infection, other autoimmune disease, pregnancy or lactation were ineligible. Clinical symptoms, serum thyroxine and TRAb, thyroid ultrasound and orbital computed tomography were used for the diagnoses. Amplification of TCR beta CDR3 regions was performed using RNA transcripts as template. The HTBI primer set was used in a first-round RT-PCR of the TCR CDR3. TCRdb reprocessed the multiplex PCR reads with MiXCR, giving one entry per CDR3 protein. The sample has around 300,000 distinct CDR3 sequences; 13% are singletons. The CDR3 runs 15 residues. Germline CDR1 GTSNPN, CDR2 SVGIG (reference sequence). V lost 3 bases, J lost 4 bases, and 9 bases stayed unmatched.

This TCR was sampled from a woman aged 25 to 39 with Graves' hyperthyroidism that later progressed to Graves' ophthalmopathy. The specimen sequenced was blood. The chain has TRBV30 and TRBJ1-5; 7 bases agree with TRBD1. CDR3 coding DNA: TGTGCCTGGAGCCGTGCCGGGACAGATAATCAGCCCCAGCATTTT. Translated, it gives CAWSRAGTDNQPQHF.